The clone carrying this T cell receptor beta chain was recorded only once. Its cognate antigen is unknown. The ends were cut back, 5 bases at V and 0 bases at J, with 13 bases in the middle. The CDR3 runs to 16 residues. Germline V CDR1 and CDR2: SEHNR, FQNEAQ (reference sequence). These data come from a study of T cells in Graves' hyperthyroidism and ophthalmopathy. Notes on the study in general: From stable hyperthyroidism, ophthalmopathy was set apart by a 13 V-J model. Blood also carried most thyroid clonotypes expanded above 0.001. The model forecast ophthalmopathy, anticipating it by a median about six months before onset.

RNA transcripts were the template for amplifying TCR beta CDR3 regions. The primer set for the first-round RT-PCR of the TCR CDR3 was HTBI. TCRdb reanalysed the multiplex PCR reads using MiXCR and keeps one entry per CDR3 protein. The table has about 570,000 distinct CDR3 sequences, approximately 44% seen once. Diagnostic decisions used clinical symptoms, serum thyroxine and TRAb, thyroid ultrasound and orbital computed tomography. Sequenced sample: peripheral blood or thyroid tissue (not recorded which). The clonotype originates from an adult woman with Graves' disease, either hyperthyroidism or ophthalmopathy (not recorded which). The gene calls are TRBV7-9 and TRBJ1-4, with D perhaps TRBD1 (6 bases). CDR3 amino acids: CASSKGTYATNEKLFF. The CDR3 DNA sequence: TGTGCCAGCAGCAAAGGGACATATGCAACTAATGAAAAACTGTTTTTT.